These 21 T cell receptor beta chains share one sample of origin, sequenced in a study of T cell repertoires in cytomegalovirus infection. TCRdb fed the reads into MiXCR, producing one record per CDR3 protein. Of 680,000 or so distinct CDR3 sequences listed, 35% to 45% were seen once; the top ten hold 2.5% to 3%. Material: PBMCs. These receptors originate from a human donor in good health (CMV status not recorded). Some clones in this sample may be carry-over from other donors' samples.

This clonotype has more than one count but fewer than ten. The chain recombines TRBV20-1 with TRBJ2-1; the D gene is possibly TRBD1 (5 bases). The CDR3 runs to 14 residues. Germline assignment: CDR1 DFQATT and CDR2 SNEGSKA (reference sequence). V shed 3 bases and J shed 1 base, with 10 bases lying between them. Here the CDR3 reads CSASVQGSYNEQFF. CDR3 nucleotide sequence: TGCAGTGCTAGTGTCCAGGGTTCCTACAATGAGCAGTTCTTC.

Points on this clonotype: Its ends do not fully match the called genes, so a read error is possible. This sequence joins TRBV10-3 and TRBJ2-5, with 12 bases lining up with TRBD2. The CDR3 is made up of 17 amino acids. The germline CDR1 and CDR2 sequences are ENHRY and SYGVKD. This CDR3 is CAISDSTSGGNQEAQYF. For the CDR3, the DNA is TGTGCCATCAGTGATAGTACTAGCGGGGGGAACCAAGAGGCCCAGTACTTC.

The V and J genes are TRBV20-1 and TRBJ2-7; 8 bases match TRBD1. CDR1 is DFQATT, CDR2 SNEGSKA, per germline (reference sequence). With 2 bases clipped from V and 1 base from J, the junction kept 7 bases outside the gene matches. The CDR3 extends over 15 amino acids. For the CDR3, the DNA is TGCAGTGCTAGACAGCAGGACAGGGAGTCCTACGAGCAGTACTTC. Its protein product is CSARQQDRESYEQYF.

This clonotype was seen only a few times. The chain has TRBV19 and TRBJ2-5, with 9 nucleotides matching TRBD1. Per the germline V gene, CDR1 is LNHDA and CDR2 is SQIVND (reference sequence). The CDR3 length is 15 residues. Unmatched junction bases numbered 10, after V lost 7 bases and J lost 4 bases. CDR3 region: CASTPRTGAVETQYF. CDR3 nucleotide sequence: TGTGCCAGTACCCCCAGGACAGGGGCCGTAGAGACCCAGTACTTC.

In this sample, this clonotype turned up a few times. This chain connects TRBV28 to TRBJ2-7; no definite D call. CDR1 is MDHEN, CDR2 SYDVKM, per germline. V was pared by 3 bases and J by 5 bases, with 5 bases between. The CDR3 length is 11 residues. The chain's CDR3 is CASSLQDEQYF. The CDR3 region has the DNA TGTGCCAGCAGTTTGCAGGACGAGCAGTACTTC.

This clonotype was observed at least ten times. The rearrangement uses TRBV7-2 and TRBJ2-5; D may match TRBD1 or TRBD2 (7 bases each). Germline loops: CDR1 SGHTA, CDR2 FQGNSA. The ends were cut back, 2 bases at V and 6 bases at J, with 13 bases in the middle. This CDR3 spans 14 amino acids. The CDR3 nucleotides are TGTGCCAGCAGCTTATCAGGGGGGGGGAAGACCCAGTACTTC. It yields the protein CASSLSGGGKTQYF.

CDR3 DNA: TGTGCCAGCAGTGCCCAGTACAGGTGTAGCAATCAGCCCCAGCATTTT. This sequence encodes CASSAQYRCSNQPQHF. The chain couples TRBV6-1 to TRBJ1-5; perhaps TRBD1 as D (5 bases). The CDR3 sequence is 16 residues long. CDR1 is MNHNS, CDR2 SASEGT, per germline. V dropped 4 bases and J dropped 0 bases, with 13 bases sitting between them.

This clonotype was seen only a few times. V usage is TRBV7-9 and J usage is TRBJ2-4; 8 bases agree with TRBD2. CDR1 SEHNR and CDR2 FQNEAQ come from the germline V gene (reference sequence). Trimming at V came to 1 base and at J to 9 bases, leaving 11 bases not matched to a gene. The CDR3 is 16 residues long. CDR3: CASSLVGGERETIQYF. CDR3 bases: TGTGCCAGCAGCTTAGTCGGGGGGGAGCGGGAGACCATTCAGTACTTC.

DNA of the CDR3: TGTGCCAGCAGCCCCTGGGGGGGCTCCTACAATGAGCAGTTCTTC. The encoded protein is CASSPWGGSYNEQFF. The chain links TRBV7-8 to TRBJ2-1; 7 bases are a match to TRBD2. Germline CDR1 is SGHVS and CDR2 is FQNEAQ. With 5 bases clipped from V and 0 bases from J, the junction kept 4 bases outside the gene matches. CDR3 length: 15 residues.

This rearrangement joins TRBV28 to TRBJ1-2; D is ambiguous. CDR3 size: 13 residues. The V gene lost 3 bases and the J gene lost 8 bases, with 13 bases spanning the gap. Germline CDR1 is MDHEN and CDR2 is SYDVKM. CDR3 amino acids: CASSFLGLQGYTF. CDR3 DNA sequence: TGTGCCAGCAGTTTTCTGGGGTTGCAAGGCTACACCTTC.

A few counts support this clonotype. V and J are TRBV5-4 and TRBJ2-1, with D possibly being TRBD2 (6 bases). With 0 bases removed from V and 5 bases from J, the gap between germline ends came to 12 bases. The germline gives CDR1 SGHNT, CDR2 YYREEE (reference sequence). CDR3 length equals 15 residues. CDR3 protein: CASSLVGLTNNEQFF. CDR3 sequence (DNA): TGTGCCAGCAGCTTGGTCGGACTAACAAACAATGAGCAGTTCTTC.

This clonotype appeared many times. The chain recombines TRBV4-1 with TRBJ1-1; 7 bases are shared with TRBD1. Germline CDR1 reads MGHRA; CDR2 reads YSYEKL. V shed 0 bases and J 1 base; nucleotides not matched to a gene: 5. The CDR3 loop spans 16 amino acids. CDR3 amino acids: CASSQEPGQANTEAFF. In DNA form, the CDR3 reads TGCGCCAGCAGCCAAGAGCCCGGACAGGCGAACACTGAAGCTTTCTTT.

The V gene is TRBV12-3 or TRBV12-4, the J gene TRBJ2-5; TRBD2 matches at 7 bases. The CDR3 is 12 amino acids. V trimming: 7 bases; J trimming: 6 bases; junction bases outside the gene matches: 5. The CDR3 reads CASTSGAQTQYF. CDR3 bases: TGTGCCAGCACAAGCGGGGCACAGACCCAGTACTTC.

The CDR3 loop reads CASSLEQGPVYGYTF. For the CDR3, the DNA is TGTGCCAGCAGCTTAGAGCAGGGCCCCGTCTATGGCTACACCTTC. This rearrangement joins TRBV7-6 to TRBJ1-2; a weak D match, TRBD1 (5 bases). The CDR3 extends over 15 amino acids. V shed 1 base and J shed 4 bases, with 13 bases lying between them. The germline CDR1 and CDR2 sequences are SGHVS and FNYEAQ.

The chain uses TRBV19 and TRBJ2-7; D might be TRBD2 (6 bases). This CDR3 has 15 residues. Trimming removed 6 bases at V and 4 bases at J, with 19 bases between. Looked up from germline, CDR1 is LNHDA and CDR2 is SQIVND (reference sequence). This CDR3 is CASRARTGDRYEQYF. The DNA for the CDR3 is TGTGCCAGTAGGGCTCGCACGGGGGATCGTTACGAGCAGTACTTC.

The chain uses TRBV2 and TRBJ2-2; D is perhaps TRBD2 (6 bases). Per germline, CDR1 SNHLY and CDR2 FYNNEI. V was pared by 6 bases and J by 0 bases, with 14 bases between. This CDR3 is built from 16 residues. The CDR3: CASRYSGTTNTGELFF. In DNA form, the CDR3 reads TGTGCCAGCAGATATAGCGGTACAACGAACACCGGGGAGCTGTTTTTT.

The gene calls are TRBV4-1 and TRBJ1-5; D possibly corresponds to TRBD1 (6 bases). The germline V gene encodes CDR1 MGHRA and CDR2 YSYEKL. The CDR3 has 17 amino acids. Trimming stripped 0 bases from V and 0 bases from J, with 12 bases between. CDR3 nucleotide sequence: TGCGCCAGCAGCCAAGATGGGGGGGCGCGTAGCAATCAGCCCCAGCATTTT. Residues: CASSQDGGARSNQPQHF.

A word on this clonotype: Since no conserved phenylalanine or tryptophan closes the CDR3, a read error is the likely cause. The chain couples TRBV28 to TRBJ2-3; D remains ambiguous. V was clipped by 1 base and J by 3 bases, with 11 bases between them. The germline gives CDR1 MDHEN, CDR2 SYDVKM. This CDR3 region has 15 residues. CDR3 region: CASSLSGLRTDTQYC. DNA for the CDR3: TGTGCCAGCAGTTTATCTGGGCTCAGAACAGATACGCAGTATTGT.

This sequence joins TRBV6-6 and TRBJ2-7; D is perhaps TRBD2 (5 bases). Germline V gene data show CDR1 as MNHNY and CDR2 as SVGAGI (reference sequence). The V end lost 2 bases, the J end lost 6 bases, and 17 bases lay between the germline ends. The CDR3 totals 15 residues. Written as DNA, the CDR3 is TGTGCCAGCAGTTACCCCGCAAGTCCGGGGATCGAGCAGTACTTC. The encoded protein is CASSYPASPGIEQYF.

This clonotype was seen only a few times. The genes are TRBV27 and TRBJ2-4, with unresolved D. Deletions cut 3 bases from V and 5 bases from J, with 8 bases between. This CDR3 contains 13 residues. Germline V CDR1 and CDR2: MNHEY, SMNVEV (reference sequence). The CDR3 sequence: CASSLTLENIQYF. Here the CDR3 DNA reads TGTGCCAGCAGTTTGACGTTGGAAAACATTCAGTACTTC.

The genes are TRBV28 and TRBJ1-3, with TRBD1 as a possible D gene (6 bases). The V gene lost 7 bases and the J gene lost 0 bases, with 22 bases spanning the gap. This CDR3 spans 18 amino acids. Germline CDR1 reads MDHEN; CDR2 reads SYDVKM. The CDR3 nucleotides are TGTGCCAGCACCCTCGTGGGGCAGGGGAGAAACTCTGGAAACACCATATATTTT. Protein: CASTLVGQGRNSGNTIYF.